This is a list of T cell receptor beta chains from one sample in a study of vaccination and CD4 T cells after COVID-19. One entry per CDR3 protein, called by TCRdb with MiXCR from the PCR reads. This table holds around 21,000 distinct CDR3 sequences, roughly 51% found once. These receptors lack a known antigen. Material: CD4+ T cells from blood, cultured in vitro. Every receptor here comes from a human donor who had recovered from COVID-19. Each CDR3 is given without its conserved first and last residue.

len,j_gene,v_gene,CDR3aa
12,TRBJ1-5,TRBV4-3,ASSAVLGRQPQH
13,TRBJ1-1,TRBV28,ASSLGGTGGTEAF
14,TRBJ2-3,TRBV7-2,ASSLAGGRTTDTQY
13,TRBJ2-7,TRBV10-3,AISESILKQGEQY
13,TRBJ1-5,TRBV15,ATSRGTGHREPQH
14,TRBJ1-3,TRBV7-2,ASSSYRRDSGDTIY
13,TRBJ2-3,TRBV7-2,ASSPGLAGADTQY
13,TRBJ2-3,TRBV7-2,ASSLDPPPRDTQY
20,TRBJ2-1,TRBV19,ASSMGLAGVLTNPLLNNEQF
11,TRBJ1-2,TRBV6-5,ASSSGLDYGYT
14,TRBJ1-6,TRBV11-2,ASSLTGTATNSPLH
12,TRBJ1-3,TRBV7-6,ATAQGWTGNTIY
14,TRBJ2-7,TRBV6-1,ASSALTGGLSYEQY
11,TRBJ2-2,TRBV7-2,ASARANTGELF
10,TRBJ2-5,TRBV20-1,SAKTGQETQY
11,TRBJ1-2,TRBV6-1,ASSEAEGYGYT
14,TRBJ2-5,TRBV1,TSSQVIAGGVETQY
14,TRBJ2-2,TRBV7-6,ASSLAGRANTGELF
12,TRBJ2-5,TRBV2,ASSQTSGKETQY
13,TRBJ2-1,TRBV20-1,SASVPAGGPYEQF
11,TRBJ1-2,TRBV19,ASREVGYYGYT
10,TRBJ2-1,TRBV19,ASSLDGPPEF